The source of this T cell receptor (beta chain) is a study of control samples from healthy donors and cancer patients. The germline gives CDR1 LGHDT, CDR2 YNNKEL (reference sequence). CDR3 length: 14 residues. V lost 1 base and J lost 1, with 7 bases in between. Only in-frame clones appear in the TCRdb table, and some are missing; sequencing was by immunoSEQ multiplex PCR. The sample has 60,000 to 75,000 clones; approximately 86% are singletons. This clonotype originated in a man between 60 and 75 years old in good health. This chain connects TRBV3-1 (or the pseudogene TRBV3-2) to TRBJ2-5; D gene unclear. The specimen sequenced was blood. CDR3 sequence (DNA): TGTGCCAGCAGCCAAGGGTGGAGCCAAGAGACCCAGTACTTC. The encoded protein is CASSQGWSQETQYF.